This T cell receptor beta chain comes out of a study of Ad26.COV2.S vaccination and SARS-CoV-2 variants. For the study at large: Once, or twice with 56 days between doses, Ad26.COV2.S was given intramuscularly. Findings and caveats of the study: Analytic work on TCR breadth and depth might have understated the full extent of total T cell responses.

As for this clone: The antigen is unknown.

The length of the CDR3 is 17 residues. The germline V gene has CDR1 SGHDT and CDR2 YYEEEE. The V end lost 1 base, the J end lost 8 bases, and 24 bases lay between the germline ends. Measured with immunoSEQ multiplex PCR; TCRdb has only the in-frame clones, and not every one. The top ten clones hold approximately 5.9% of a sample with about 350,000 clones, about 88% of them seen once. Treatment described: around 19 received Ad26.COV2.S at low or high dose, single or two shots; about 5 received placebo; per-sample allocation not given. Day 63 after the first vaccine or placebo injection was the time point for sampling.

The sequences come from peripheral blood, collected in a trial of Ad26.COV2.S vaccine versus placebo. This chain links TRBV5-6 with TRBJ1-2; weak D call: TRBD1 (6 bases). The sequence came from a person between 18 and 65 years old who received the Ad26.COV2.S COVID-19 vaccine or a placebo. The CDR3 nucleotides are TGTGCCAGCAGCTTGCGCGGGGTCCAGGGGAAGGGTTACGGCTACACCTTC. Translation gives CASSLRGVQGKGYGYTF.